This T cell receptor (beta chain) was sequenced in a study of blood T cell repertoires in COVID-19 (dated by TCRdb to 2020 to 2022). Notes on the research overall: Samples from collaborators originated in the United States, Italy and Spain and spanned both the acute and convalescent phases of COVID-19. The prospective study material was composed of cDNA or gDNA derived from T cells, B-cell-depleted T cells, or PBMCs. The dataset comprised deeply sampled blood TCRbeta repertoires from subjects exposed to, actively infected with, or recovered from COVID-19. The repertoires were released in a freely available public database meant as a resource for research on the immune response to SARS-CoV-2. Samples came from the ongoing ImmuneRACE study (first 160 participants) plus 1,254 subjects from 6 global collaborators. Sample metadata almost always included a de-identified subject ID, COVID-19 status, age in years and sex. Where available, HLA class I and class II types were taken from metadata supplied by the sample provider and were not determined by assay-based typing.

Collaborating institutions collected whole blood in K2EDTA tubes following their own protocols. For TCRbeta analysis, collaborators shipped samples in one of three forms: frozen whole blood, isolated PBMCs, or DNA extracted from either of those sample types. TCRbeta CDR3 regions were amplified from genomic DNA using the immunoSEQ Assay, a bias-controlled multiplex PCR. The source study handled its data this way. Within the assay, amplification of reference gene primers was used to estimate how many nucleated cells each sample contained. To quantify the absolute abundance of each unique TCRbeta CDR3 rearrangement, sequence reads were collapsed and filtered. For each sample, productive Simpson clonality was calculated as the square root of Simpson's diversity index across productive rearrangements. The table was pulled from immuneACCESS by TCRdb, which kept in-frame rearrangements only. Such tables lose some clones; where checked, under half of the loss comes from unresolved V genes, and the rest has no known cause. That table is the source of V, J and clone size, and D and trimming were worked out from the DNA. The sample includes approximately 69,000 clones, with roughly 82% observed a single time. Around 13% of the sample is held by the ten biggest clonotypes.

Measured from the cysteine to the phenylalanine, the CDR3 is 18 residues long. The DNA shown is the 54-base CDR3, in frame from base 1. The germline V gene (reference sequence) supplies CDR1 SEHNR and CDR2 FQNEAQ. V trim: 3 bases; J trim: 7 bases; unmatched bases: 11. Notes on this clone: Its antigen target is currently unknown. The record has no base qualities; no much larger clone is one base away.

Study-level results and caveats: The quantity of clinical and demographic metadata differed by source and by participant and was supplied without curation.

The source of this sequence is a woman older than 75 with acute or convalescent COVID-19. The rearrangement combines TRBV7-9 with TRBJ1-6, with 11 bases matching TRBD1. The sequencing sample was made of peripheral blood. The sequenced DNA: TGTGCCAGCAGCTTCGCCCGGACAGGGGGCACGAGGAATTCACCCCTCCACTTT. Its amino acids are CASSFARTGGTRNSPLHF.